The 23 T cell receptor beta chains given below trace back to one sample, sequenced in a study of shared clonotypes between healthy human individuals. Using immunoSEQ multiplex PCR, the repertoire was profiled, and TCRdb retains in-frame clones only, with some absent. The sample includes roughly 1,500,000 clones, around 98.5% of them seen just once. Material for sequencing was naive CD4+ T cells sorted from blood. Indicated subset: CD45RA+ positively selected. The receptors shown here come from a man between 25 and 39 years old in good health.

The V call is TRBV10-3, the J call TRBJ2-7; 7 bases align to TRBD2. The trim removed 5 bases at V and 3 bases at J, leaving 4 bases unmatched. Germline CDR1 reads ENHRY; CDR2 reads SYGVKD. The CDR3 has 13 residues. The CDR3 nucleotides are TGTGCCATCAGTAGGGCGGGGGACTACGAGCAGTACTTC. Translating it yields CAISRAGDYEQYF.

The chain couples TRBV29-1 to TRBJ2-3; 7 bases are shared with TRBD2. V lost 4 bases, J lost 5 bases, and 15 bases stayed unmatched. CDR3 length: 16 residues. Germline-derived CDR1 and CDR2 are SQVTM and ANQGSEA. The CDR3 loop is CSVGRLGRETVDTQYF. CDR3 nucleotides: TGCAGCGTTGGCCGCCTAGGGCGGGAGACGGTAGATACGCAGTATTTT.

V and J are TRBV6-5 and TRBJ1-2, with D unresolved. Germline V gives CDR1 MNHEY, CDR2 SVGAGI. This CDR3 has 15 amino acids. With 5 bases removed from V and 7 bases from J, the gap between germline ends came to 20 bases. CDR3: CASSPRMRRGRGYTF. The CDR3 bases are TGTGCCAGCAGTCCCCGGATGCGGAGAGGTCGTGGCTACACCTTC.

The rearrangement links TRBV28 to TRBJ2-1; D remains ambiguous. The CDR3 contains 15 residues. V shed 6 bases and J shed 6 bases, with 18 bases lying between them. CDR1 and CDR2 (germline): MDHEN, SYDVKM. The CDR3 DNA reads as TGTGCCAGCAGCCTCGATGCACGAAACTCCAATGAGCAGTTCTTC. Translation gives CASSLDARNSNEQFF.

The chain couples TRBV5-4 to TRBJ1-2; D uncertain. The V gene lost 3 bases and the J gene lost 8 bases, with 14 bases spanning the gap. CDR3 length: 13 residues. Germline assignment: CDR1 SGHNT and CDR2 YYREEE (reference sequence). CDR3 DNA: TGTGCCAGCAGCTCCCGGTCAACGCGGGGCTACACCTTC. This encodes CASSSRSTRGYTF. Combining the CDR3 with reference TRBV5-4 and TRBJ1-2 gives the whole variable domain ETGVTQSPTHLIKTRGQQVTLRCSSQSGHNTVSWYQQALGQGPQFIFQYYREEENGRGNFPPRFSGLQFPNYSSELNVNALELDDSALYLCASSSRSTRGYTFGSGTRLTVV.

The chain carries TRBV14 and TRBJ1-1; D might be TRBD1 (5 bases). CDR1 and CDR2 from the germline V gene are SGHDN and FVKESK. This CDR3 is 14 amino acids long. Trimming cost V 1 base and J 3 bases, with 9 bases left between them. The CDR3 protein is CASSQGGVDTEAFF. CDR3 sequence (DNA): TGTGCCAGCAGCCAAGGAGGGGTTGACACTGAAGCTTTCTTT. The whole variable domain, remainder taken from reference TRBV14 and TRBJ1-1, is EAGVTQFPSHSVIEKGQTVTLRCDPISGHDNLYWYRRVMGKEIKFLLHFVKESKQDESGMPNNRFLAERTGGTYSTLKVQPAELEDSGVYFCASSQGGVDTEAFFGQGTRLTVV.

The chain has TRBV27 and TRBJ2-2; no reliable D call. This CDR3 has 12 amino acids. Germline V gives CDR1 MNHEY, CDR2 SMNVEV (reference sequence). Trimming cost V 4 bases and J 5 bases, with 5 bases left between them. CDR3 nucleotide sequence: TGTGCCAGCAGTTGGAGAACCGGGGAGCTGTTTTTT. The encoded protein is CASSWRTGELFF.

The chain has TRBV5-1 and TRBJ1-2; TRBD1 matches at 10 bases. The junction had 4 bases not matched to a gene; V was cut back by 6 bases and J by 2 bases. This CDR3 contains 14 residues. CDR1 and CDR2 (germline): SGHRS, YFSETQ. Here the CDR3 DNA reads TGCGCCAGCAACAAGGGACAGGGGAACTATGGCTACACCTTC. It is translated as CASNKGQGNYGYTF. Using reference TRBV5-1 and TRBJ1-2 for the parts outside the CDR3, the full variable domain is KAGVTQTPRYLIKTRGQQVTLSCSPISGHRSVSWYQQTPGQGLQFLFEYFSETQRNKGNFPGRFSGRQFSNSRSEMNVSTLELGDSALYLCASNKGQGNYGYTFGSGTRLTVV.

V and J are TRBV6-5 and TRBJ2-5; the match to TRBD1 covers 9 bases. From germline, CDR1 is MNHEY and CDR2 SVGAGI. With V trimmed by 5 bases and J by 3 bases, 4 bases remained unmatched. The CDR3 is 14 residues long. Written as DNA, the CDR3 is TGTGCCAGCAGTAAGACAGGGGGAAAAGAGACCCAGTACTTC. Its translation is CASSKTGGKETQYF.

The rearrangement uses TRBV7-9 and TRBJ1-4; unclear D gene. The length of the CDR3 is 11 residues. Trimming took off 5 bases at V and 8 bases at J, with 6 bases between the two ends. Per the germline V gene, CDR1 is SEHNR and CDR2 is FQNEAQ (reference sequence). The CDR3 bases are TGTGCCAGCAGCCCTGCCGAAAAACTGTTTTTT. Its protein is CASSPAEKLFF. The full variable domain, in which reference TRBV7-9 and TRBJ1-4 provide the parts outside the CDR3, is DTGVSQNPRHKITKRGQNVTFRCDPISEHNRLYWYRQTLGQGPEFLTYFQNEAQLEKSRLLSDRFSAERPKGSFSTLEIQRTEQGDSAMYLCASSPAEKLFFGSGTQLSVL.

The chain joins TRBV5-1 to TRBJ1-5, with 12 bases aligning to TRBD1. CDR1 is SGHRS, CDR2 YFSETQ, per germline. J lost 2 bases, V lost 4 bases, and 4 bases had no gene match. The CDR3 sequence is 16 residues long. CDR3 region: CASSPGTGGGNQPQHF. The CDR3, as DNA: TGCGCCAGCAGCCCCGGGACAGGGGGCGGCAATCAGCCCCAGCATTTT.

The chain recombines TRBV2 with TRBJ2-5; unclear D gene. The CDR3 spans 14 residues. Germline lookup yields CDR1 SNHLY and CDR2 FYNNEI. Trimming pared 2 bases from V and 5 bases from J, leaving 12 bases between. CDR3 residues: CASSEYVRVETQYF. CDR3 bases: TGTGCCAGCAGTGAATATGTTCGGGTTGAGACCCAGTACTTC.

This chain joins TRBV15 and TRBJ2-2, with D perhaps matching TRBD1 (6 bases). This CDR3 is built from 14 residues. The germline V gene encodes CDR1 LNHNV and CDR2 YYDKDF (reference sequence). V was cut by 1 base and J by 6 bases, with 9 bases left in between. The chain's CDR3 is CATSRGGRAGELFF. The CDR3 nucleotides are TGTGCCACCAGCAGAGGGGGGCGCGCCGGGGAGCTGTTTTTT.

V and J are TRBV5-5 and TRBJ2-3; D not certain. This CDR3 comprises 12 residues. Germline V CDR1 and CDR2: SGHKS, YYEKEE (reference sequence). V lost 4 bases and J 2 bases, leaving 5 bases between the germline ends. The DNA of the CDR3 is TGTGCCAGCAGCCTCCTCACAGATACGCAGTATTTT. Its protein is CASSLLTDTQYF. Supplemented by reference TRBV5-5 and TRBJ2-3, the full variable domain reads DAGVTQSPTHLIKTRGQQVTLRCSPISGHKSVSWYQQVLGQGPQFIFQYYEKEERGRGNFPDRFSARQFPNYSSELNVNALLLGDSALYLCASSLLTDTQYFGPGTRLTVL.

The chain combines TRBV7-9 with TRBJ2-5; unclear D gene. The CDR3 covers 15 residues. Germline CDR1 is SEHNR and CDR2 is FQNEAQ (reference sequence). V was trimmed by 2 bases and J by 2 bases, leaving 12 bases between them. This chain's CDR3 is CASSLSRLGQETQYF. The CDR3 bases are TGTGCCAGCAGCTTAAGTCGGCTAGGGCAAGAGACCCAGTACTTC.

DNA for the CDR3: TGTGCCAGCAGCCGAAACCGTGTAGACCCTCGAGGAGAGACCCAGTACTTC. It encodes CASSRNRVDPRGETQYF. The chain combines TRBV7-9 with TRBJ2-5; no reliable D call. CDR1 is SEHNR and CDR2 is FQNEAQ in the germline V gene (reference sequence). The V gene lost 5 bases and the J gene lost 4 bases, with 23 bases spanning the gap. The CDR3 extends over 17 amino acids.

A single count supports this clone. This chain joins TRBV10-1 and TRBJ2-2, with D perhaps TRBD1 (5 bases). With 1 base removed from V and 1 base from J, the gap between germline ends came to 10 bases. The CDR3 covers 16 residues. Germline-derived CDR1 and CDR2 are WNHNN and SYGVQD (reference sequence). This CDR3 reads CASSEFRGENTGELFF. As DNA, the CDR3 is TGCGCCAGCAGTGAGTTTAGGGGCGAGAACACCGGGGAGCTGTTTTTT.

The J gene is TRBJ2-3, the V gene TRBV5-4; 12 bases line up with TRBD2. The CDR3 sequence is 17 residues long. The germline V gene has CDR1 SGHNT and CDR2 YYREEE (reference sequence). V dropped 0 bases and J dropped 4; count of bases not matched to a gene: 6. The CDR3 here is CASSLDLAGGPPDTQYF. The DNA for the CDR3 is TGTGCCAGCAGCTTGGACCTAGCGGGAGGGCCCCCAGATACGCAGTATTTT.

This clone was seen only once. This chain connects TRBV18 to TRBJ2-7; no reliable D call. Trimming left V 4 bases short and J 4 bases short, with 20 bases between. Germline-derived CDR1 and CDR2 are KGHSH and LQKENI. CDR3 length: 16 residues. CDR3 residues: CASSLSLNTLKYEQYF. In DNA form, the CDR3 reads TGTGCCAGCTCACTTTCGCTAAACACCTTAAAATACGAGCAGTACTTC.

Concerning this clone: Different DNA sequences within this sample yield the same CDR3. J is TRBJ2-5 and V is TRBV9, with 7 bases aligning to TRBD2. The germline V gene encodes CDR1 SGDLS and CDR2 YYNGEE. The length of the CDR3 is 14 residues. Trimming removed 2 bases from V and 1 base from J; junction bases left unmatched: 2. Here the CDR3 reads CASSVLAAQETQYF. The CDR3 region has the DNA TGTGCCAGCAGCGTTCTAGCGGCCCAAGAGACCCAGTACTTC.

This chain links TRBV25-1 with TRBJ2-1; 8 nucleotides align to TRBD2. The CDR3 totals 18 residues. The V gene's germline CDR1 is MGHDK and CDR2 SYGVNS. Trimming took 0 bases from V and 6 from J; bases not matched to a gene: 13. CDR3 sequence (DNA): TGTGCCAGCAGTGAATATCCGAACGGGAGGGCCTTGGGCAATGAGCAGTTCTTC. It specifies CASSEYPNGRALGNEQFF.

The sample holds one count of this clone. At one boundary the junction diverges from the germline segment, which might be a read error. The chain uses TRBV14 and TRBJ2-1; D remains unclear. The germline gives CDR1 SGHDN, CDR2 FVKESK. The CDR3 has 12 amino acids. The CDR3 sequence: CASSQVGRRVVF. The CDR3, as DNA: TGTGCCAGCAGCCAAGTCGGGCGCCGGGTGGTCTTC.

The rearrangement joins TRBV5-6 to TRBJ2-1; 9 bases agree with TRBD1. Trimming removed 5 bases from V and 0 bases from J; junction bases left unmatched: 12. This CDR3 has 18 residues. Germline V gene lookup returns CDR1 SGHDT and CDR2 YYEEEE. This CDR3 reads CASREDRGHPPSYNEQFF. The CDR3, as DNA: TGTGCCAGCAGGGAGGACAGGGGTCACCCCCCCTCCTACAATGAGCAGTTCTTC.